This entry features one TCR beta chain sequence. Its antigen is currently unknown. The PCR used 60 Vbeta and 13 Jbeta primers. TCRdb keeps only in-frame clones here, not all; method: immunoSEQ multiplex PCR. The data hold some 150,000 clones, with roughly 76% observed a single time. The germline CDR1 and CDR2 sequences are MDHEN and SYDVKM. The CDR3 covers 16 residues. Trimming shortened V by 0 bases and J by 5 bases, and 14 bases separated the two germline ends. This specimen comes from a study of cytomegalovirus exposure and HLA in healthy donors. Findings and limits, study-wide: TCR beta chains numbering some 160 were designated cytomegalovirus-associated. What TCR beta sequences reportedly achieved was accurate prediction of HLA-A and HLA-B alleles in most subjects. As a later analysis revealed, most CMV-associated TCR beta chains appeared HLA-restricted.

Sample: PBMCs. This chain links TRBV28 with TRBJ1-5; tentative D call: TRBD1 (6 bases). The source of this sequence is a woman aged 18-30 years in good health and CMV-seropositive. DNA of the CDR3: TGTGCCAGCAGTTTATGGGCAGGGACAACCCATCAGCCCCAGCATTTT. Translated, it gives CASSLWAGTTHQPQHF.